These 17 T cell receptor beta chains share one sample of origin, sequenced in a study of T-cell memory formation after mild COVID-19. MiXCR was run by TCRdb on the 5' RACE reads, yielding one entry per CDR3 protein. The table includes around 340,000 distinct CDR3 sequences, 12% to 15% detected once. Sequenced sample: PBMCs or a T cell subset sorted from them (not recorded which). All receptors derive from a man between 18 and 35 years old who had mild COVID-19 (a few samples of this study predate the infection). Cell type and time point are not known.

The chain couples TRBV7-6 to TRBJ2-3; TRBD2 aligns across 8 bases. Germline loops: CDR1 SGHVS, CDR2 FNYEAQ. The CDR3 is made up of 15 amino acids. With 6 bases clipped from V and 5 bases from J, the junction kept 10 bases outside the gene matches. This CDR3 reads CASSSRGGHGDTQYF. CDR3 DNA: TGTGCCAGCAGTTCCCGGGGGGGGCACGGAGATACGCAGTATTTT.

The chain recombines TRBV2 with TRBJ2-5; 7 bases fit TRBD2. The germline V gene has CDR1 SNHLY and CDR2 FYNNEI. The CDR3 consists of 13 residues. The J segment lost 5 bases and the V segment lost 1 base, leaving 1 base of the junction unmatched. The CDR3 bases are TGTGCCAGCAGTGAAGGCGGGAGTGAGACCCAGTACTTC. It encodes CASSEGGSETQYF.

This clonotype was counted a single time. A much more abundant neighbour one base away suggests this may be a read error. The chain uses TRBV7-8 and TRBJ2-3; 8 nucleotides match TRBD1. With 5 bases clipped from V and 0 bases from J, the junction kept 7 bases outside the gene matches. The CDR3 is made up of 16 amino acids. Germline lookup yields CDR1 SGHVS and CDR2 FQNEAQ. CDR3 amino acids: CASSTRTGTSTDTQYF. DNA for the CDR3: TGTGCCAGCAGCACGCGGACAGGGACTAGCACAGATACGCAGTATTTT.

This clonotype was counted between two and nine times. The J gene is TRBJ1-3, the V gene TRBV29-1; possibly TRBD1 for D (5 bases). CDR1 SQVTM and CDR2 ANQGSEA come from the germline V gene. V lost 0 bases, J lost 2 bases, and 5 bases lay in between. The CDR3 consists of 13 residues. The CDR3 loop reads CSVEEGPGNTIYF. As DNA, the CDR3 is TGCAGCGTTGAAGAGGGGCCTGGAAACACCATATATTTT.

V usage is TRBV7-2 and J usage is TRBJ2-7; TRBD2 agrees at 8 bases. Germline CDR1 and CDR2: SGHTA and FQGNSA. The CDR3 spans 13 residues. The trim removed 2 bases at V and 7 bases at J, leaving 4 bases unmatched. CDR3 DNA: TGTGCCAGCAGCTTACTGGCGGGGGGAGAGCAGTACTTC. It is translated as CASSLLAGGEQYF.

This clonotype was counted ten times or more. The chain has TRBV5-1 and TRBJ2-1; 9 positions match TRBD1. J lost 8 bases, V lost 4 bases, and 10 bases had no gene match. Germline-derived CDR1 and CDR2 are SGHRS and YFSETQ. The CDR3 has 15 amino acids. This CDR3 reads CASSLPDRGVDEQFF. As DNA, the CDR3 is TGCGCCAGCAGCCTGCCGGACAGGGGCGTCGATGAGCAGTTCTTC.

This sequence joins TRBV21-1 and TRBJ2-3; TRBD2 is the table's D call, not checked against the DNA. TRBV21-1 is given as a pseudogene. There are 12 residues in the CDR3. CDR3 coding DNA: TGTGCCAGCATAATCGGGAGGGATACGCAGTATTTT. Its translation: CASIIGRDTQYF.

This clonotype has more than one count but fewer than ten. The chain joins TRBV7-8 to TRBJ1-5; D is possibly TRBD1 (5 bases). The CDR3 has 14 amino acids. V gave up 4 bases and J gave up 7 bases, with 14 bases separating them. Germline-derived CDR1 and CDR2 are SGHVS and FQNEAQ. The CDR3 loop is CASSSQGFRQPQHF. Written as DNA, the CDR3 is TGTGCCAGCAGCTCCCAGGGATTTAGACAGCCCCAGCATTTT.

This clonotype was counted a few times. CDR3 residues: CAITQGSYNEQFF. The CDR3 nucleotides read TGTGCCATCACTCAGGGGTCCTACAATGAGCAGTTCTTC. The genes are TRBV10-3 and TRBJ2-1; D possibly corresponds to TRBD1 (6 bases). The CDR3 runs to 13 residues. CDR1 is ENHRY and CDR2 is SYGVKD in the germline V gene. V lost 7 bases and J 1 base, leaving 8 bases between the germline ends.

This clonotype was seen a few times. The genes are TRBV5-6 and TRBJ2-3, with 9 nucleotides matching TRBD1. Trimming at V came to 3 bases and at J to 2 bases, leaving 4 bases not matched to a gene. Germline V CDR1 and CDR2: SGHDT, YYEEEE. CDR3 length: 15 amino acids. The CDR3 region has the DNA TGTGCCAGCAGCTGGGGACAGGGACTCACAGATACGCAGTATTTT. It translates to CASSWGQGLTDTQYF.

This clonotype occurred once. V usage is TRBV19 and J usage is TRBJ1-5, with D possibly TRBD1 on 6 matching bases. The V and J ends lost 5 bases and 2 bases respectively, with 13 bases between them. The CDR3 is 15 amino acids. The germline V gene has CDR1 LNHDA and CDR2 SQIVND (reference sequence). The CDR3 sequence: CASSAWDTGNQPQHF. In DNA, the CDR3 is TGTGCCAGTAGTGCCTGGGACACGGGCAATCAGCCCCAGCATTTT.

The chain joins TRBV29-1 to TRBJ1-1; TRBD1 aligns across 7 bases. V shed 1 base, J shed 5 bases, and the junction held 10 bases outside the gene matches. From germline, CDR1 is SQVTM and CDR2 ANQGSEA. CDR3 size: 15 residues. The CDR3: CSVEGQGEKKTEAFF. CDR3 sequence (DNA): TGCAGCGTTGAAGGACAGGGAGAGAAGAAAACTGAAGCTTTCTTT.

This clonotype was picked up many times. This chain uses TRBV7-2 with TRBJ2-5, with unresolved D. The CDR3 sequence is 13 residues long. Germline V CDR1 and CDR2: SGHTA, FQGNSA. Trimming removed 1 base at V and 5 bases at J, with 8 bases between. CDR3 in DNA: TGTGCCAGCAGCTTAGACTATAGCGAGACCCAGTACTTC. This gives the protein CASSLDYSETQYF.

This chain joins TRBV3-1 and TRBJ2-3; D not certain. The CDR3 has 14 amino acids. V was cut by 3 bases and J by 3 bases, with 10 bases left in between. From germline, CDR1 is LGHDT and CDR2 YNNKEL (reference sequence). CDR3 DNA: TGTGCCAGCAGCCAGTGGCAATCTACAGATACGCAGTATTTT. This encodes CASSQWQSTDTQYF.

The V call is TRBV7-3, the J call TRBJ2-3; D is possibly TRBD1 or TRBD2 (5 bases each). The V gene's germline CDR1 is SGHTA and CDR2 FQGTGA. The CDR3 loop spans 18 amino acids. Trimming removed 0 bases from V and 0 bases from J, with 16 bases in between. The CDR3 reads CASSLTGDRNPSTDTQYF. CDR3 nucleotides: TGTGCCAGCAGCTTAACGGGGGATCGGAATCCTAGCACAGATACGCAGTATTTT.

The chain couples TRBV7-9 to TRBJ2-5, with D possibly TRBD2 on 6 matching bases. Deletions cut 5 bases from V and 7 bases from J, with 20 bases between. Germline loops: CDR1 SEHNR, CDR2 FQNEAQ (reference sequence). This CDR3 is 15 amino acids long. The CDR3 spells CASSLSGRGLVTQYF. The CDR3 bases are TGTGCCAGCAGCCTTTCGGGTCGGGGACTGGTGACCCAGTACTTC.

The chain is built from TRBV10-3 and TRBJ2-7; D may be TRBD1 (6 bases). V lost 8 bases, J lost 2 bases, and 13 bases lay in between. The CDR3 totals 13 residues. Germline loops: CDR1 ENHRY, CDR2 SYGVKD. In DNA, the CDR3 is TGTGCCATCCTTGGGGGCCCCCCCTACGAGCAGTACTTC. As protein: CAILGGPPYEQYF.